The rows below give T cell receptor beta chains drawn from one sample of a study of shared clonotypes between healthy human individuals. Only in-frame clones appear in the TCRdb table, and some are missing; sequencing was by immunoSEQ multiplex PCR. The table has roughly 2.6 million clones, approximately 92% seen once; the top ten hold roughly 0.14%. The specimen was naive CD4+ T cells sorted from blood. The receptors stem from a man aged 18 to 35 in good health. The CDR3 runs from the conserved cysteine through the conserved F or W.

j_gene: TRBJ2-6
v_gene: TRBV5-1
CDR3aa: CASSLMAGANVLTF

j_gene: TRBJ1-5
v_gene: TRBV15
CDR3aa: CATSTYNQPQHF

j_gene: TRBJ2-2
v_gene: TRBV7-9
CDR3aa: CASSLPPPYGELFF

j_gene: TRBJ2-7
v_gene: TRBV6-5
CDR3aa: CASSRSGLSYEQYF

j_gene: TRBJ2-7
v_gene: TRBV6-6
CDR3aa: CASKVRGDEQYF

j_gene: TRBJ1-2
v_gene: TRBV18
CDR3aa: CASSLRDRGDGYTF

j_gene: TRBJ2-7
v_gene: TRBV2
CDR3aa: CASSEGGGRAYEQYF

j_gene: TRBJ1-6
v_gene: TRBV6-5
CDR3aa: CASSYVGQGFDSPLHF

j_gene: TRBJ2-3
v_gene: TRBV19
CDR3aa: CASKIGGSTDTQYF

j_gene: TRBJ1-2
v_gene: TRBV6-4
CDR3aa: CASSVTGNYGYTF

j_gene: TRBJ2-1
v_gene: TRBV14
CDR3aa: CASSPRGLAGGLEQFF

j_gene: TRBJ1-1
v_gene: TRBV19
CDR3aa: CATAGVTEAFF

j_gene: TRBJ2-5
v_gene: TRBV6-4
CDR3aa: CASSVFAGRGETQYF

j_gene: TRBJ2-5
v_gene: TRBV7-3
CDR3aa: CASSLTPGGETQYF

j_gene: TRBJ2-7
v_gene: TRBV5-1
CDR3aa: CASSLEGTPSYEQYF

j_gene: TRBJ2-5
v_gene: TRBV29-1
CDR3aa: CSALAGETQYF

j_gene: TRBJ2-7
v_gene: TRBV13
CDR3aa: CASSSTSGSYEQYF

j_gene: TRBJ2-5
v_gene: TRBV28
CDR3aa: CATSVRLETQYF

j_gene: TRBJ2-7
v_gene: TRBV7-3
CDR3aa: CASSPTGTSGSYEQYF

j_gene: TRBJ2-7
v_gene: TRBV27
CDR3aa: CASSLVSVPSYEQYF

j_gene: TRBJ2-3
v_gene: TRBV19
CDR3aa: CASSIATGLSTDTQYF

j_gene: TRBJ1-3
v_gene: TRBV6-5
CDR3aa: CASRQGGRNTIYF

j_gene: TRBJ1-2
v_gene: TRBV19
CDR3aa: CASSRDRGAGGYTF

j_gene: TRBJ2-7
v_gene: TRBV7-9
CDR3aa: CASSPDRGTYEQYF

j_gene: TRBJ2-7
v_gene: TRBV11-2
CDR3aa: CASSLAREKYEQYF

j_gene: TRBJ1-4
v_gene: TRBV30
CDR3aa: CAWGLGGGEKLFF

j_gene: TRBJ2-3
v_gene: TRBV27
CDR3aa: CASSFEPGPYTQYF

j_gene: TRBJ2-3
v_gene: TRBV6-6
CDR3aa: CASSYSILAAEQYF

j_gene: TRBJ2-7
v_gene: TRBV6-5
CDR3aa: CASSYQRGDYEQYF

j_gene: TRBJ2-1
v_gene: TRBV19
CDR3aa: CASSIDRYRVGQFF